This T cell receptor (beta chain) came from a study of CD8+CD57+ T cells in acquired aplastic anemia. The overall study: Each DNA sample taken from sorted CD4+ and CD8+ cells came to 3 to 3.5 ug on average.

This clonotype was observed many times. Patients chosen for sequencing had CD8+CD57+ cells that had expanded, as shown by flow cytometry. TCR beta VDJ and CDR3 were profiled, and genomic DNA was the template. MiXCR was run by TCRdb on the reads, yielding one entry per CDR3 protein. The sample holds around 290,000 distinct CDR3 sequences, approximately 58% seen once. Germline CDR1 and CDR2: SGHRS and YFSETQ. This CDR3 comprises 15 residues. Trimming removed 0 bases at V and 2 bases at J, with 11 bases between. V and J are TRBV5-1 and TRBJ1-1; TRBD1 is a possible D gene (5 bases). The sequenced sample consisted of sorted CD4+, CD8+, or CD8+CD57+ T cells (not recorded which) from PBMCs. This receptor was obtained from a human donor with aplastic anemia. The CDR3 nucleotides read TGCGCCAGCAGCTTGGGTATAGGGGTCAACACTGAAGCTTTCTTT. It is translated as CASSLGIGVNTEAFF.